Included here is one TCR beta chain sequence, with context. Trimming removed 7 bases from V and 7 bases from J; junction bases left unmatched: 7. The CDR3 consists of 14 residues. CDR1 is LNHDA and CDR2 is SQIVND in the germline V gene (reference sequence). These data belong to a study of blood T cell repertoires in COVID-19. Study-level information: From the United States, Italy and Spain came samples of acute and convalescent COVID-19.

Original processing notes: Amplification of reference gene primers was used by the study to estimate nucleated cell counts. Assay used: immunoSEQ multiplex PCR; TCRdb lists only in-frame clones, some missing. V and J calls and clone size are as listed in that table; D and trimming were resolved from the DNA. The table records 240,000 or so clones, about 90% of them present only once. The sequence was collected from a man between 60 and 70 years old who had recovered from COVID-19. The chain employs TRBV19 and TRBJ2-4; 10 nucleotides agree with TRBD1. The sample taken for sequencing was peripheral blood. This chain's CDR3 is CASKDLDRGNIQYF. In nucleotides, the CDR3 is TGTGCCAGTAAGGACCTGGACAGGGGGAACATTCAGTACTTC. The full variable domain, rest sourced from reference TRBV19 and TRBJ2-4, is DGGITQSPKYLFRKEGQNVTLSCEQNLNHDAMYWYRQDPGQGLRLIYYSQIVNDFQKGDIAEGYSVSREKKESFPLTVTSAQKNPTAFYLCASKDLDRGNIQYFGAGTRLSVL.